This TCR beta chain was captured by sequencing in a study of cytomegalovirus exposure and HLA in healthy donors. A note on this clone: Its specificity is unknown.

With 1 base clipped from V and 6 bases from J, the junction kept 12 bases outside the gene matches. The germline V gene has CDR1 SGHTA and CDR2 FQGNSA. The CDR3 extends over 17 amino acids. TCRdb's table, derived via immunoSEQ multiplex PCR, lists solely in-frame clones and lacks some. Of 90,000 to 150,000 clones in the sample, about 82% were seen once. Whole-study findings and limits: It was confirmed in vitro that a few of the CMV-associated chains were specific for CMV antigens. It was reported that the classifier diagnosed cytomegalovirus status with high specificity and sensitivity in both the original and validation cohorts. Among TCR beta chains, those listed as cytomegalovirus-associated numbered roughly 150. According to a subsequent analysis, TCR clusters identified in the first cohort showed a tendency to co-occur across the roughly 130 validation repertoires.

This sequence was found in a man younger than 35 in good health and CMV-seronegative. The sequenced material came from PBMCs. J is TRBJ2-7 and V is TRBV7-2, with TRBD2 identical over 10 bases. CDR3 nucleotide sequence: TGTGCCAGCAGCTTAGGCTCAGCGGGGGGGGCCTCCCTCGAGCAGTACTTC. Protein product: CASSLGSAGGASLEQYF.